What follows are 10 T cell receptor beta chains derived from one specimen sequenced in a study of T cells in Graves' hyperthyroidism and ophthalmopathy. From RNA transcripts, TCR beta CDR3 regions were amplified. The TCR CDR3 was amplified in a first-round RT-PCR using the HTBI primer set. One entry per CDR3 protein results from TCRdb running MiXCR on the multiplex PCR reads. The repertoire holds over 700,000 distinct CDR3 sequences, with around 40% as singletons. Source material: blood. The receptor source for this set is a middle-aged woman with Graves' hyperthyroidism.

In the case of this clonotype: The conserved phenylalanine or tryptophan normally closing the CDR3 is absent here, so this likely arose from a read error. The rearrangement uses TRBV11-1 and TRBJ1-1; the D is unclear. The germline V and J ends were trimmed by 1 base and 0 bases, with 6 bases remaining between them. Looked up from germline, CDR1 is SGHAT and CDR2 is FQDESV (reference sequence). This CDR3 is 14 amino acids long. CDR3 DNA: TGTGCCAGCAGCTTAGTCTCGATGAACACTGAAGCTTTCCTT. As protein: CASSLVSMNTEAFL.

The chain is built from TRBV10-3 and TRBJ1-5; unclear D gene. The CDR3 extends over 14 amino acids. Trimming left V 0 bases short and J 11 bases short, with 14 bases between. Germline V gene data show CDR1 as ENHRY and CDR2 as SYGVKD. The CDR3 loop reads CAISESTGRETQHF. In DNA, the CDR3 is TGTGCCATCAGTGAGTCCACCGGGAGGGAGACCCAGCATTTT.

The table lists this clonotype with many counts. This chain connects TRBV6-4 to TRBJ2-7, with 7 nucleotides matching TRBD1. The germline CDR1 and CDR2 sequences are MRHNA and SNTAGT. This CDR3 is built from 13 residues. V was clipped by 8 bases and J by 2 bases; unmatched bases: 6. As DNA, the CDR3 is TGTGCCAGCGAACCAGACAGGGCCTACGAGCAGTACTTC. The encoded protein is CASEPDRAYEQYF.

This clonotype was counted many times. The gene calls are TRBV15 and TRBJ2-7; 9 nucleotides line up with TRBD1. The ends lost 1 base at V and 4 bases at J; junction bases unmatched: 5. There are 15 residues in the CDR3. Per germline, CDR1 LNHNV and CDR2 YYDKDF (reference sequence). CDR3 bases: TGTGCCACCAGCAGAGCCGCCGGGACAGGGTACGAGCAGTACTTC. It is translated as CATSRAAGTGYEQYF.

With respect to this clonotype: This may be a read error, as it is one base from a much larger clone. The chain links TRBV20-1 to TRBJ1-6; possible D gene TRBD1, 5 bases. The germline V and J ends were trimmed by 3 bases and 9 bases, with 15 bases remaining between them. Germline CDR1 and CDR2: DFQATT and SNEGSKA (reference sequence). The CDR3 is made up of 14 amino acids. CDR3 sequence (DNA): TGCAGTGCTAGGCGGGGGATCCGTGGTTCACCCCTCCACTTT. Translation: CSARRGIRGSPLHF.

V gene TRBV11-2 combines with J gene TRBJ1-6; D is undetermined. The CDR3 consists of 17 residues. Germline CDR1 reads SGHAT; CDR2 reads FQNNGV. Deletions cut 5 bases from V and 8 bases from J, with 22 bases between. This CDR3 reads CASSQDSGTAGYSPLHF. For the CDR3, the DNA is TGTGCCAGCAGCCAAGATTCGGGCACAGCTGGGTATTCACCCCTCCACTTT.

This chain uses TRBV7-9 with TRBJ2-7; D not resolved. The germline V gene has CDR1 SEHNR and CDR2 FQNEAQ (reference sequence). V lost 5 bases to trimming and J lost 2 bases, with 10 bases between them. CDR3 length equals 13 residues. The DNA of the CDR3 is TGTGCCAGCAGCAGGTACAGAACCTACGAGCAGTACTTC. Residues: CASSRYRTYEQYF.

The CDR3 reads CASSTLGLAGGPDTQYF. For the CDR3, the DNA is TGTGCCAGCAGCACATTAGGACTAGCGGGGGGGCCCGATACGCAGTACTTC. This sequence joins TRBV7-2 and TRBJ2-7; 15 nucleotides line up with TRBD2. Germline V gene lookup returns CDR1 SGHTA and CDR2 FQGNSA. With 5 bases clipped from V and 9 bases from J, the junction kept 14 bases outside the gene matches. The CDR3 length is 17 residues.

The V gene is TRBV20-1, the J gene TRBJ2-5; perhaps D is TRBD1 or TRBD2 (5 bases each). The CDR3 contains 16 residues. CDR1 DFQATT and CDR2 SNEGSKA come from the germline V gene (reference sequence). With 3 bases removed from V and 5 bases from J, the gap between germline ends came to 22 bases. The CDR3 DNA follows: TGCAGTGCTAGGGAGGAAGGGGCACTCATATCGGAGACCCAGTACTTC. As protein: CSAREEGALISETQYF.

The table lists this clonotype with many counts. A read error may produce the germline difference seen at one junction end. This rearrangement joins TRBV12-3 or TRBV12-4 to TRBJ1-1; the D is unclear. The CDR3 length is 14 residues. The CDR3 loop reads CASSLGGGETEAFF. CDR3 bases: TGTGCCAGCAGCTTAGGTGGCGGGGAAACTGAAGCTTTCTTT.